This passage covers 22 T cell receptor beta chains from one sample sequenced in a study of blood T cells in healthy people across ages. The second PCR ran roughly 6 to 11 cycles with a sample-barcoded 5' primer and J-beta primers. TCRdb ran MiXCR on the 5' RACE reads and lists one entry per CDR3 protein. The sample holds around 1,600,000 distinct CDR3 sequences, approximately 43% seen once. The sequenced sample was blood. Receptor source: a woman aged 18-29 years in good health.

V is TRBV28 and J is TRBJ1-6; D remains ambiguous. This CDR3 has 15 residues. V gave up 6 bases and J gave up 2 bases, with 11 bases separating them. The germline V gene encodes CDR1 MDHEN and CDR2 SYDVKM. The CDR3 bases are TGTGCCAGCAGGATAGGGTTCGCCTATAATTCACCCCTCCACTTT. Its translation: CASRIGFAYNSPLHF.

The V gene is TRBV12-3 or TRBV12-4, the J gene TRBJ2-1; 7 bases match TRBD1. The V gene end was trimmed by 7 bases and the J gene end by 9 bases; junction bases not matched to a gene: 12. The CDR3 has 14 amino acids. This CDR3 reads CASTFRDSSSEQFF. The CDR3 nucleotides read TGTGCCAGCACCTTCCGGGACAGCAGTAGTGAGCAGTTCTTC.

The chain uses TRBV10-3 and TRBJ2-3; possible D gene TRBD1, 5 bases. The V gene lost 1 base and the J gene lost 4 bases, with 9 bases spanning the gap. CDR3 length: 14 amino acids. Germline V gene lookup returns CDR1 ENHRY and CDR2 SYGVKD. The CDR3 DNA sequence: TGTGCCATCAGTGAGTTGGGCAGGGCAGATACGCAGTATTTT. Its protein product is CAISELGRADTQYF.

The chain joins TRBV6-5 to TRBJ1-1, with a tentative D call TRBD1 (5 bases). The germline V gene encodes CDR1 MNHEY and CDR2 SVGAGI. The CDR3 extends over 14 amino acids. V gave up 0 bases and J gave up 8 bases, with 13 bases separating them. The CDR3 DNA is TGTGCCAGCAGTTACTCCACCGGGACCACCGAAGCTTTCTTT. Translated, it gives CASSYSTGTTEAFF.

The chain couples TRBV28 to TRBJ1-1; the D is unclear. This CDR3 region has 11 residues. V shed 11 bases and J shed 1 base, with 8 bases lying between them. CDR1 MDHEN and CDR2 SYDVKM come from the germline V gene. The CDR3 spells CAAAENTEAFF. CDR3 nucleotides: TGTGCCGCGGCAGAGAACACTGAAGCTTTCTTT.

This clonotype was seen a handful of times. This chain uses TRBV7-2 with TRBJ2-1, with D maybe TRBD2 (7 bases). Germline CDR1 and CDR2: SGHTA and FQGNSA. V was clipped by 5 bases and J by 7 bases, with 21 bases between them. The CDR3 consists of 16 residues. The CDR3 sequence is CASSLLGGGLSNEQFF. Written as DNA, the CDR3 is TGTGCCAGCAGCCTGTTGGGGGGGGGCCTTTCAAATGAGCAGTTCTTC.

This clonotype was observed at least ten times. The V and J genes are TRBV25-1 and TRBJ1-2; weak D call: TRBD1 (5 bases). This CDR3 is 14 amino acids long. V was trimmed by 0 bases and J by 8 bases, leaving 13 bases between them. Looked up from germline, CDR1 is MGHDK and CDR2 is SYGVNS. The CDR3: CASSEYRGTGGYTF. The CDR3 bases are TGTGCCAGCAGTGAATATAGAGGGACTGGAGGCTACACCTTC.

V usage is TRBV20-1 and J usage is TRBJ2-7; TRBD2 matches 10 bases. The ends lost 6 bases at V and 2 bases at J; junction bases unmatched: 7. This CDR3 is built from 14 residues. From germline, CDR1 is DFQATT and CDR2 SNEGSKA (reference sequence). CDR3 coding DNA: TGCAGTGCCCTTCGGACTAGCGGTGCCTACGAGCAGTACTTC. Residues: CSALRTSGAYEQYF.

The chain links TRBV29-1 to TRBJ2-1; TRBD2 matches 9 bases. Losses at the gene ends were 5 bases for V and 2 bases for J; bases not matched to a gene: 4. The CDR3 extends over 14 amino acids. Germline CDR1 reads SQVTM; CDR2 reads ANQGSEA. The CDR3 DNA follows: TGCAGCGTTAGTCCTAGCGGGACCTACAATGAGCAGTTCTTC. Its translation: CSVSPSGTYNEQFF.

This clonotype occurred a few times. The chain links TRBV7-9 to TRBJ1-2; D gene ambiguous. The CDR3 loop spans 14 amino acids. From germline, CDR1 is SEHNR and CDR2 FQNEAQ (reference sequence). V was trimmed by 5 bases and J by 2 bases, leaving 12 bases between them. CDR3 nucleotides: TGTGCCAGCAGCCCACAATCTGGGAACTATGGCTACACCTTC. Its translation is CASSPQSGNYGYTF.

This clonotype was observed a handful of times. CDR3 amino acids: CASSSTGGASDTQYF. CDR3 DNA: TGTGCCAGCAGTTCTACGGGGGGGGCATCAGATACGCAGTATTTT. This chain uses TRBV6-2 or TRBV6-3 with TRBJ2-3; 8 bases map to TRBD2. V shed 4 bases and J 4 bases; nucleotides not matched to a gene: 7. The CDR3 contains 15 residues. The V gene's germline CDR1 is MNHEY and CDR2 SVGEGT.

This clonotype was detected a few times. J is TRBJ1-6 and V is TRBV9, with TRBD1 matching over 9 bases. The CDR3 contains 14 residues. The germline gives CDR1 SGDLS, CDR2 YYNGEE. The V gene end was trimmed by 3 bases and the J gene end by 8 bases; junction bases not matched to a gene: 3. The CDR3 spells CASSAGQGDSPLHF. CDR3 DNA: TGTGCCAGCAGCGCGGGACAGGGAGATTCACCCCTCCACTTT. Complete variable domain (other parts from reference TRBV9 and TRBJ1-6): DSGVTQTPKHLITATGQRVTLRCSPRSGDLSVYWYQQSLDQGLQFLIQYYNGEERAKGNILERFSAQQFPDLHSELNLSSLELGDSALYFCASSAGQGDSPLHFGNGTRLTVT.

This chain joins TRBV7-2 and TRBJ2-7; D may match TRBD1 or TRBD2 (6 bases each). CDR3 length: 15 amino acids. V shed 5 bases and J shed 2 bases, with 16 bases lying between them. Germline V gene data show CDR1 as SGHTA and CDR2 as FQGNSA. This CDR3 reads CASSPSRRGPYEQYF. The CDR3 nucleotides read TGTGCCAGCAGCCCGAGTCGTCGGGGGCCCTACGAGCAGTACTTC.

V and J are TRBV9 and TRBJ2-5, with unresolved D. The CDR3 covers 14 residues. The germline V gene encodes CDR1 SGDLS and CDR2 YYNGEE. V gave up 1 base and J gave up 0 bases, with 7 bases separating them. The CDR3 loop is CASSVHANQETQYF. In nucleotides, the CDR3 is TGTGCCAGCAGCGTACACGCGAACCAAGAGACCCAGTACTTC.

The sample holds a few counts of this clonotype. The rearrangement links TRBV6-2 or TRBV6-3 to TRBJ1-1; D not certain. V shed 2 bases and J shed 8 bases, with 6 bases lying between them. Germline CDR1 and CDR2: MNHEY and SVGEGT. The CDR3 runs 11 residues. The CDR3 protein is CASSYRGEAFF. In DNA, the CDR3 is TGTGCCAGCAGTTACCGTGGGGAAGCTTTCTTT.

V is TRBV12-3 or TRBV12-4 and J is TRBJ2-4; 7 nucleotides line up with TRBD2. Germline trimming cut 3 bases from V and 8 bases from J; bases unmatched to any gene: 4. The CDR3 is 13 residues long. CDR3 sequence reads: CASSLTSWDIQYF. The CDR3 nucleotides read TGTGCCAGCAGTTTGACTAGCTGGGACATTCAGTACTTC.

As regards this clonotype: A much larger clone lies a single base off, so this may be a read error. The CDR3 nucleotides read TGTGCCAGCAGCAAACCCTACGAGCAGTACTTC. This gives the protein CASSKPYEQYF. The genes are TRBV28 and TRBJ2-7; D not resolved. This CDR3 has 11 amino acids. Trimming removed 6 bases from V and 2 bases from J, with 5 bases in between. Per the germline V gene, CDR1 is MDHEN and CDR2 is SYDVKM.

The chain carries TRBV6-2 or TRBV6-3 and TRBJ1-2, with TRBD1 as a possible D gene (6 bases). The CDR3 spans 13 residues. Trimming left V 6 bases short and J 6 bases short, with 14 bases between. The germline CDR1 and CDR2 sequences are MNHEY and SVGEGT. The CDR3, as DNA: TGTGCCAGCAGAAGAGGGGGGTCGGATGGCTACACCTTC. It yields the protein CASRRGGSDGYTF.

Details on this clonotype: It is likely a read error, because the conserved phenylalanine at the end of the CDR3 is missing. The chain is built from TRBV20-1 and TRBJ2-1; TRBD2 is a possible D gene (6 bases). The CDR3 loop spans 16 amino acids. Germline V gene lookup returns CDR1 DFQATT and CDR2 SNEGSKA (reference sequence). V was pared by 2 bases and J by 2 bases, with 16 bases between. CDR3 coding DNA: TGCAGTGCTAGAAAGTCGGACGAGCGGGCCTACAATGAGCAGTTCTTA. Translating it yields CSARKSDERAYNEQFL.

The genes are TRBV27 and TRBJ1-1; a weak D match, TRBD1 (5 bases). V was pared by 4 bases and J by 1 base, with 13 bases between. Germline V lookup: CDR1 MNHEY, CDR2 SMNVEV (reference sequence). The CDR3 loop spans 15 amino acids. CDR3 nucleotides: TGTGCCAGCAGTTGGGGGTCGGGAGAGAACACTGAAGCTTTCTTT. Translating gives CASSWGSGENTEAFF.

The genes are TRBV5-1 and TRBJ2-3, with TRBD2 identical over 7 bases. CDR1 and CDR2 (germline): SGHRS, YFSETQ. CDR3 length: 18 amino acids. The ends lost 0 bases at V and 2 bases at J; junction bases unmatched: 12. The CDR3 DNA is TGCGCCAGCAGCTTGGGCCGGAGGGGAGGGGATTTCACAGATACGCAGTATTTT. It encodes CASSLGRRGGDFTDTQYF.

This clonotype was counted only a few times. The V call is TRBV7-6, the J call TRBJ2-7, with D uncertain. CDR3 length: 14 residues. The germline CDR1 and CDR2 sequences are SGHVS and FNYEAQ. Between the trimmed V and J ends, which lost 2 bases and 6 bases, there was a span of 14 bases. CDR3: CASSLSWIGREQYF. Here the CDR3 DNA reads TGTGCCAGCAGCTTAAGTTGGATAGGGCGCGAGCAGTACTTC.